Below are 26 T cell receptor beta chains sequenced from a single sample in a study of blood T cell repertoires in COVID-19. The method was immunoSEQ multiplex PCR; TCRdb's version includes in-frame clones alone and lacks a portion of them. The sample carries 150,000 to 200,000 clones, over 65% recorded once. Sequencing input: peripheral blood. All receptors derive from a man aged 55 to 70 with acute or convalescent COVID-19.

The chain uses TRBV30 and TRBJ1-6; 7 bases fit TRBD1. The J segment lost 6 bases and the V segment lost 4 bases, leaving 9 bases of the junction unmatched. Germline V lookup: CDR1 GTSNPN, CDR2 SVGIG (reference sequence). The CDR3 runs 15 residues. The CDR3 loop reads CAWNRDSGLNSPLHF. CDR3 bases: TGTGCCTGGAATAGGGACAGCGGACTTAATTCACCCCTCCACTTT.

V gene TRBV5-1 combines with J gene TRBJ1-1; D gene ambiguous. The CDR3 covers 15 residues. The V and J ends lost 4 bases and 1 base respectively, with 14 bases between them. CDR1 and CDR2 from the germline V gene are SGHRS and YFSETQ. CDR3 DNA: TGCGCCAGCAGCCCGGCGACAACCCGGAACACTGAAGCTTTCTTT. Translated: CASSPATTRNTEAFF.

This rearrangement joins TRBV19 to TRBJ1-1; D gene ambiguous. CDR3 length: 15 amino acids. Germline V lookup: CDR1 LNHDA, CDR2 SQIVND (reference sequence). The V and J ends lost 6 bases and 2 bases respectively, with 16 bases between them. CDR3: CASSQRYYQNTEAFF. The CDR3, as DNA: TGTGCCAGTAGCCAGCGGTACTATCAAAACACTGAAGCTTTCTTT. Supplemented by reference TRBV19 and TRBJ1-1, the full variable domain reads DGGITQSPKYLFRKEGQNVTLSCEQNLNHDAMYWYRQDPGQGLRLIYYSQIVNDFQKGDIAEGYSVSREKKESFPLTVTSAQKNPTAFYLCASSQRYYQNTEAFFGQGTRLTVV.

V is TRBV12-3 or TRBV12-4 and J is TRBJ2-1; the D is unclear. CDR3 size: 12 residues. V was shortened by 3 bases and J by 7 bases, with 7 bases between the two germline ends. CDR3 region: CASSFTRNEQFF. CDR3 in DNA: TGTGCCAGCAGTTTTACGAGGAATGAGCAGTTCTTC.

V gene TRBV3-1 (or the pseudogene TRBV3-2) combines with J gene TRBJ2-7; D is unclear. The CDR3 is 11 amino acids. Trimming removed 1 base from V and 5 bases from J, with 3 bases in between. CDR1 and CDR2 (germline): LGHDT, YNNKEL (reference sequence). The CDR3, as DNA: TGTGCCAGCAGCCAAGTAAACGAGCAGTACTTC. The encoded protein is CASSQVNEQYF.

This chain links TRBV9 with TRBJ2-5; D is undetermined. CDR3 length: 15 amino acids. From germline, CDR1 is SGDLS and CDR2 YYNGEE. The V gene lost 4 bases and the J gene lost 5 bases, with 18 bases spanning the gap. The CDR3 loop reads CASSPSDSRGETQYF. CDR3 in DNA: TGTGCCAGCAGCCCCTCCGACTCCCGTGGCGAGACCCAGTACTTC. The variable domain in full, completed from reference TRBV9 and TRBJ2-5, reads DSGVTQTPKHLITATGQRVTLRCSPRSGDLSVYWYQQSLDQGLQFLIQYYNGEERAKGNILERFSAQQFPDLHSELNLSSLELGDSALYFCASSPSDSRGETQYFGPGTRLLVL.

The gene calls are TRBV19 and TRBJ2-1; D perhaps matches TRBD2 (6 bases). V lost 9 bases, J lost 0 bases, and 12 bases lay in between. Germline CDR1 reads LNHDA; CDR2 reads SQIVND (reference sequence). This CDR3 region has 14 residues. The DNA for the CDR3 is TGTGCCAGCCTCGGGGAGGCCTCCTACAATGAGCAGTTCTTC. Translated, it gives CASLGEASYNEQFF.

The genes are TRBV30 and TRBJ2-7, with a possible D match to TRBD1 (6 bases). The germline CDR1 and CDR2 sequences are GTSNPN and SVGIG (reference sequence). V lost 2 bases and J lost 6, with 11 bases in between. The CDR3 loop spans 12 amino acids. The CDR3 here is CAWSTTGFEQYF. CDR3 nucleotides: TGTGCCTGGAGTACAACAGGGTTCGAGCAGTACTTC.

The chain has TRBV6-6 and TRBJ1-5; 10 positions agree with TRBD1. Per the germline V gene, CDR1 is MNHNY and CDR2 is SVGAGI (reference sequence). The V gene end was trimmed by 6 bases and the J gene end by 7 bases; junction bases not matched to a gene: 9. CDR3 length: 15 amino acids. The CDR3 DNA reads as TGTGCCAGCAGACGGGGACAGGGGCTTCGGCAGCCCCAGCATTTT. Its protein product is CASRRGQGLRQPQHF.

The gene calls are TRBV5-1 and TRBJ2-1; 15 bases match TRBD2. CDR1 and CDR2 (germline): SGHRS, YFSETQ. Losses at the gene ends were 6 bases for V and 4 bases for J; bases not matched to a gene: 8. The CDR3 covers 17 residues. The CDR3 bases are TGCGCCAGCACCTCCGGGACTAGCGGGGGGCCATACAATGAGCAGTTCTTC. It codes for CASTSGTSGGPYNEQFF.

V and J are TRBV5-1 and TRBJ2-5; the match to TRBD1 covers 9 bases. The CDR3 has 15 amino acids. CDR1 is SGHRS, CDR2 YFSETQ, per germline. After removal of 2 bases from V and 5 bases from J, the junction contained 7 bases not matched to a gene. The CDR3: CASSFQTGGLETQYF. The CDR3 DNA reads TGCGCCAGCAGCTTTCAGACAGGGGGGCTGGAGACCCAGTACTTC.

This clone was observed once. CDR3 DNA sequence: TGCGCCAGCAGCCACGCTCGGGGGACAGGGGGCTTTCAGCCCCAGCATTTT. The encoded protein is CASSHARGTGGFQPQHF. The chain uses TRBV4-3 and TRBJ1-5, with 12 bases aligning to TRBD1. The CDR3 extends over 17 amino acids. Germline V gives CDR1 LGHNA, CDR2 YSLEER. J lost 6 bases, V lost 3 bases, and 9 bases had no gene match.

This chain connects TRBV4-3 to TRBJ2-7; D is undetermined. The CDR3 length is 15 residues. The V and J ends lost 1 base and 3 bases respectively, with 13 bases between them. The germline CDR1 and CDR2 sequences are LGHNA and YSLEER. The CDR3 sequence: CASSQARGSGYEQYF. The CDR3 DNA reads as TGCGCCAGCAGCCAAGCTCGCGGTAGTGGCTACGAGCAGTACTTC.

The genes are TRBV9 and TRBJ2-2; a possible D gene is TRBD1 (8 bases). The V end lost 4 bases, the J end lost 9 bases, and 28 bases lay between the germline ends. The CDR3 contains 18 residues. The germline CDR1 and CDR2 sequences are SGDLS and YYNGEE. The CDR3 bases are TGTGCCAGCAGCCCCCGCCGGGGGGACAGGAGGGACGGATGGGAGCTGTTTTTT. As protein: CASSPRRGDRRDGWELFF.

DNA of the CDR3: TGTGCCAGCAGCCAAGGACAGGGTAGATCCTACGAGCAGTACTTC. Its translation is CASSQGQGRSYEQYF. The chain uses TRBV14 and TRBJ2-7; TRBD1 matches 7 bases. The CDR3 length is 15 residues. The germline gives CDR1 SGHDN, CDR2 FVKESK. V lost 1 base to trimming and J lost 1 base; unmatched junction nucleotides: 4. The variable domain in full, with the rest retrieved from reference TRBV14 and TRBJ2-7, is EAGVTQFPSHSVIEKGQTVTLRCDPISGHDNLYWYRRVMGKEIKFLLHFVKESKQDESGMPNNRFLAERTGGTYSTLKVQPAELEDSGVYFCASSQGQGRSYEQYFGPGTRLTVT.

V is TRBV21-1 and J is TRBJ2-5; whether TRBD2, the table's D call, matches the DNA was not checked. TRBV21-1 is a known pseudogene. This CDR3 is 14 amino acids long. The CDR3 nucleotides read TGTGCCATCCGACTAGCGACCGGTGGGGAGACCCAGTACTTC. Protein product: CAIRLATGGETQYF.

The CDR3 sequence: CASSYLGSPMSSGANVLTF. The CDR3 DNA is TGTGCCAGCAGCTATCTCGGGTCCCCGATGAGCTCTGGGGCCAACGTCCTGACTTTC. V is TRBV11-3 and J is TRBJ2-6; D gene ambiguous. The CDR3 has 19 residues. Germline CDR1 reads SGHNT; CDR2 reads YENEEA. V lost 4 bases, J lost 0 bases, and 19 bases lay in between. Full variable domain (rest looked up from reference TRBV11-3 and TRBJ2-6): EAGVVQSPRYKIIEKKQPVAFWCNPISGHNTLYWYLQNLGQGPELLIRYENEEAVDDSQLPKDRFSAERLKGVDSTLKIQPAELGDSAVYLCASSYLGSPMSSGANVLTFGAGSRLTVL.

The rearrangement uses TRBV28 and TRBJ2-7, with a tentative D call TRBD1 (5 bases). Looked up from germline, CDR1 is MDHEN and CDR2 is SYDVKM. The CDR3 runs 12 residues. The ends were cut back, 2 bases at V and 6 bases at J, with 8 bases in the middle. In DNA form, the CDR3 reads TGTGCCAGCAGTTTACAGGGCGGCGAGCAGTACTTC. This codes for CASSLQGGEQYF.

This clone was found once. This chain connects TRBV18 to TRBJ1-1; no definite D call. Germline V lookup: CDR1 KGHSH, CDR2 LQKENI. The length of the CDR3 is 15 residues. Trimming removed 3 bases from V and 5 bases from J, with 16 bases in between. CDR3 nucleotides: TGTGCCAGCTCACCGACCGCTGAGGGAAGGACTGAAGCTTTCTTT. It encodes CASSPTAEGRTEAFF.

The chain couples TRBV25-1 to TRBJ1-4, with TRBD1 as a possible D gene (6 bases). This CDR3 contains 15 residues. Looked up from germline, CDR1 is MGHDK and CDR2 is SYGVNS. V was pared by 4 bases and J by 3 bases, with 12 bases between. The CDR3 region is CASSVTGFPNEKLFF. The CDR3 bases are TGTGCCAGCAGTGTTACAGGGTTTCCTAATGAAAAACTGTTTTTT.

A few counts support this clone. The chain combines TRBV6-5 with TRBJ1-1; 9 nucleotides match TRBD1. Germline V CDR1 and CDR2: MNHEY, SVGAGI. V dropped 4 bases and J dropped 5; count of bases not matched to a gene: 2. The CDR3 sequence is 13 residues long. CDR3 bases: TGTGCCAGCAGTTTTGGACAGGGGACTGAAGCTTTCTTT. Translating gives CASSFGQGTEAFF.

J is TRBJ1-2 and V is TRBV28, with 7 bases aligning to TRBD1. J was trimmed by 5 bases and V by 7 bases; bases with no gene match: 7. The germline CDR1 and CDR2 sequences are MDHEN and SYDVKM. The CDR3 contains 13 residues. CDR3 loop: CASTLGTAYGYTF. Here the CDR3 DNA reads TGTGCCAGCACCCTCGGGACAGCATATGGCTACACCTTC.

The V and J genes are TRBV4-2 and TRBJ2-7; D gene ambiguous. The germline gives CDR1 LGHNA, CDR2 YNFKEQ. This CDR3 has 13 amino acids. Trimming took 1 base from V and 4 from J, leaving 8 bases between them. CDR3 bases: TGTGCCAGCAGCCAAGGGCTCCAATACGAGCAGTACTTC. It codes for CASSQGLQYEQYF.

The chain joins TRBV30 to TRBJ1-3, with D unresolved. This CDR3 is built from 11 residues. The germline V and J ends were trimmed by 4 bases and 4 bases, with 5 bases remaining between them. Germline loops: CDR1 GTSNPN, CDR2 SVGIG (reference sequence). The CDR3 spells CAWTRGNTIYF. In DNA, the CDR3 is TGTGCCTGGACGAGGGGAAACACCATATATTTT.

J is TRBJ2-1 and V is TRBV28; 10 bases match TRBD2. Germline lookup yields CDR1 MDHEN and CDR2 SYDVKM. The length of the CDR3 is 17 residues. V shed 8 bases, J shed 2 bases, and the junction held 12 bases outside the gene matches. In DNA, the CDR3 is TGTGCCAGCTCCTCGACCCGAGCGGGGGGGCCCTACAATGAGCAGTTCTTC. It is translated as CASSSTRAGGPYNEQFF.

CDR3 in amino acids: CASSWRQGARDGYTF. The CDR3 region has the DNA TGCGCCAGCAGCTGGAGACAGGGGGCAAGGGATGGCTACACCTTC. J is TRBJ1-2 and V is TRBV5-1, with 10 bases fitting TRBD1. The V gene's germline CDR1 is SGHRS and CDR2 YFSETQ. The J segment lost 6 bases and the V segment lost 3 bases, leaving 8 bases of the junction unmatched. CDR3 length equals 15 residues. Full variable domain (missing parts from reference TRBV5-1 and TRBJ1-2): KAGVTQTPRYLIKTRGQQVTLSCSPISGHRSVSWYQQTPGQGLQFLFEYFSETQRNKGNFPGRFSGRQFSNSRSEMNVSTLELGDSALYLCASSWRQGARDGYTFGSGTRLTVV.